Described below is a single TCR beta chain sequence and its context. The germline gives CDR1 LNHDA, CDR2 SQIVND (reference sequence). This CDR3 is built from 14 residues. V was clipped by 0 bases and J by 2 bases, with 5 bases between them. This entry is derived from a study of Ad26.COV2.S vaccination and SARS-CoV-2 variants. Background on the study: The donor participated in the COV1001 trial, in its Ad26.COV2.S arm.

Treatment noted: some 20 received Ad26.COV2.S at low or high dose, single or two shots; 5 received placebo; per-sample allocation not given. Vaccine and placebo recipients were sampled on day 63 after the first injection. SARS-CoV-2 spike from the Wuhan strain was encoded by the vaccine, an Ad26 vector. Repertoires were generated with immunoSEQ multiplex PCR, while TCRdb's copy carries only in-frame clones and drops some. This sample has roughly 380,000 clones, with roughly 91% found just once. The clonotype comes from a person between 18 and 59 years old who received the Ad26.COV2.S COVID-19 vaccine or a placebo. The chain carries TRBV19 and TRBJ2-1; D is possibly TRBD1 (5 bases). The sample consisted of peripheral blood, taken in a trial of Ad26.COV2.S vaccine versus placebo. The CDR3 protein is CASSIEGAYNEQFF. CDR3 DNA sequence: TGTGCCAGTAGTATAGAAGGGGCCTACAATGAGCAGTTCTTC.